The next 28 T cell receptor beta chains were all read from a single sample in a study of T cells in Graves' hyperthyroidism and ophthalmopathy. Authors of the study amplified TCR beta CDR3 regions from RNA transcripts. First-round RT-PCR targeting the TCR CDR3 was performed with the HTBI primer set. TCRdb re-called the multiplex PCR reads with MiXCR, one entry per CDR3 protein. The sample yields approximately 720,000 distinct CDR3 sequences, 18% seen once. Sequencing used blood. These receptors all come from a woman aged 50 to 60 with Graves' hyperthyroidism that later progressed to Graves' ophthalmopathy.

This clonotype was observed a handful of times. The chain carries TRBV10-3 and TRBJ1-6, with D tentatively TRBD1 (5 bases). Trimming left V 7 bases short and J 8 bases short, with 12 bases between. Germline loops: CDR1 ENHRY, CDR2 SYGVKD. This CDR3 has 13 residues. DNA of the CDR3: TGTGCCATCAAGGCAGGGCCAGATTCACCCCTCCACTTT. As protein: CAIKAGPDSPLHF.

This clonotype was detected ten times or more. The chain links TRBV20-1 to TRBJ2-7; 8 bases match TRBD1. CDR1 is DFQATT and CDR2 is SNEGSKA in the germline V gene (reference sequence). With 3 bases clipped from V and 6 bases from J, the junction kept 10 bases outside the gene matches. This CDR3 comprises 14 residues. CDR3 sequence: CSARAGQGSGEQYF. The CDR3 nucleotides read TGCAGTGCTAGGGCCGGACAGGGAAGCGGCGAGCAGTACTTC.

This clonotype was counted at least ten times. The rearrangement uses TRBV6-6 and TRBJ2-5, with 8 bases aligning to TRBD2. Germline V CDR1 and CDR2: MNHNY, SVGAGI (reference sequence). V lost 2 bases and J lost 5; bases outside the gene matches: 7. This CDR3 has 15 amino acids. CDR3 sequence (DNA): TGTGCCAGCAGTTACCTCGGTGCGGGGGGCGAGACCCAGTACTTC. Translation: CASSYLGAGGETQYF.

The chain has TRBV12-3 or TRBV12-4 and TRBJ2-2; 8 bases are a match to TRBD1. The CDR3 runs to 14 residues. Trimming cost V 5 bases and J 7 bases; bases outside gene matches: 6. This CDR3 is CASSPTGGNGELFF. The CDR3 DNA sequence: TGTGCCAGCAGTCCTACAGGGGGGAACGGGGAGCTGTTTTTT.

The genes are TRBV9 and TRBJ2-3, with a possible D match to TRBD1 (6 bases). The CDR3 loop spans 18 amino acids. Germline V gene data show CDR1 as SGDLS and CDR2 as YYNGEE. The germline V and J ends were trimmed by 2 bases and 1 base, with 20 bases remaining between them. CDR3 sequence (DNA): TGTGCCAGCAGCGTCCAGGACAGCAGCCCCCTGCGCACAGATACGCAGTATTTT. Translating gives CASSVQDSSPLRTDTQYF.

This clonotype has more than one count but fewer than ten. V and J are TRBV10-1 and TRBJ2-1; 7 positions match TRBD2. V lost 5 bases, J lost 5 bases, and 12 bases stayed unmatched. The CDR3 extends over 16 amino acids. CDR1 WNHNN and CDR2 SYGVQD come from the germline V gene (reference sequence). CDR3 nucleotide sequence: TGCGCCAGCAGTCCCGGGCATTATAGCGGGCACAATGAGCAGTTCTTC. It yields the protein CASSPGHYSGHNEQFF.

This clonotype was seen ten or more times. J is TRBJ2-2 and V is TRBV11-2; D not resolved. CDR1 is SGHAT and CDR2 is FQNNGV in the germline V gene. The CDR3 runs to 11 residues. V was clipped by 11 bases and J by 7 bases, with 11 bases between them. DNA of the CDR3: TGTGCCGAGTACGGTGACGGGGAGCTGTTTTTT. As protein: CAEYGDGELFF. The full variable domain, in which reference TRBV11-2 and TRBJ2-2 provide the parts outside the CDR3, is EAGVAQSPRYKIIEKRQSVAFWCNPISGHATLYWYQQILGQGPKLLIQFQNNGVVDDSQLPKDRFSAERLKGVDSTLKIQPAKLEDSAVYLCAEYGDGELFFGEGSRLTVL.

In its sample, this clonotype was seen a few times. V and J are TRBV24-1 and TRBJ2-2; the match to TRBD1 covers 12 bases. The CDR3 is 14 residues long. CDR1 is KGHDR and CDR2 is SFDVKD in the germline V gene. The V and J ends lost 9 bases and 8 bases, in that order; junction bases with no gene match: 6. The CDR3 DNA reads TGTGCCACCGCCGGGACAGGGGGCTTGGGGGAGCTGTTTTTT. Protein: CATAGTGGLGELFF.

The table lists this clonotype with many counts. J is TRBJ1-5 and V is TRBV3-1, with D possibly TRBD1 on 5 matching bases. Trimming shortened V by 2 bases and J by 4 bases, and 12 bases separated the two germline ends. The CDR3 is 15 residues long. Germline assignment: CDR1 LGHDT and CDR2 YNNKEL (reference sequence). The CDR3 protein is CASSQTHTGNQPQHF. In DNA, the CDR3 is TGTGCCAGCAGCCAAACCCATACAGGAAATCAGCCCCAGCATTTT.

This clonotype was found a few times. This chain connects TRBV14 to TRBJ1-4, with 7 nucleotides matching TRBD1. With 2 bases clipped from V and 8 bases from J, the junction kept 8 bases outside the gene matches. The CDR3 runs 15 residues. CDR1 and CDR2 (germline): SGHDN, FVKESK. Here the CDR3 DNA reads TGTGCCAGCAGCCAAACGGACAGGTTCCAGGAAAAACTGTTTTTT. Its translation: CASSQTDRFQEKLFF.

This clonotype has ten or more counts. The rearrangement joins TRBV7-8 to TRBJ1-1, with TRBD1 identical over 10 bases. The CDR3 extends over 14 amino acids. Germline values: CDR1 SGHVS, CDR2 FQNEAQ. Unmatched junction bases numbered 7, after V lost 6 bases and J lost 6 bases. CDR3 amino acids: CASSWDRGNAEAFF. CDR3 DNA: TGTGCCAGCAGTTGGGACAGGGGCAACGCTGAAGCTTTCTTT.

There are a few counts of this clonotype. The rearrangement uses TRBV7-9 and TRBJ1-3; tentatively, D is TRBD1 (6 bases). The V gene lost 3 bases and the J gene lost 3 bases, with 12 bases spanning the gap. The CDR3 length is 15 residues. The V gene's germline CDR1 is SEHNR and CDR2 FQNEAQ (reference sequence). CDR3 residues: CASSFGGQGGNTIYF. The DNA of the CDR3 is TGTGCCAGCAGCTTCGGGGGGCAAGGTGGAAACACCATATATTTT.

At least ten counts were recorded for this clonotype. The chain joins TRBV11-3 to TRBJ1-1, with 7 nucleotides matching TRBD1. V lost 5 bases and J lost 4; bases outside the gene matches: 4. The CDR3 length is 13 residues. Germline lookup yields CDR1 SGHNT and CDR2 YENEEA. CDR3 sequence reads: CASSLWTGTEAFF. The CDR3 DNA follows: TGTGCCAGCAGCCTTTGGACAGGCACTGAAGCTTTCTTT. The entire variable domain, with the rest obtained from reference TRBV11-3 and TRBJ1-1, is as follows: EAGVVQSPRYKIIEKKQPVAFWCNPISGHNTLYWYLQNLGQGPELLIRYENEEAVDDSQLPKDRFSAERLKGVDSTLKIQPAELGDSAVYLCASSLWTGTEAFFGQGTRLTVV.

The rearrangement uses TRBV6-2 or TRBV6-3 and TRBJ2-5; TRBD2 is a possible D gene (6 bases). The length of the CDR3 is 15 residues. CDR1 MNHEY and CDR2 SVGEGT come from the germline V gene. V gave up 4 bases and J gave up 4 bases, with 16 bases separating them. CDR3 sequence: CASSSPRPGGETQYF. DNA for the CDR3: TGTGCCAGCAGTTCGCCGAGACCCGGGGGAGAGACCCAGTACTTC.

This clonotype was counted ten times or more. This chain uses TRBV12-3 or TRBV12-4 with TRBJ1-1, with no clear D. V was pared by 6 bases and J by 1 base, with 12 bases between. The CDR3 sequence is 14 residues long. CDR3 in amino acids: CASSYLYGNTEAFF. The CDR3 nucleotides read TGTGCCAGCAGCTACCTTTACGGGAACACTGAAGCTTTCTTT.

In regard to this clonotype: One junction end disagrees with the germline gene, perhaps due to a read error. The gene calls are TRBV7-2 and TRBJ2-7; 7 nucleotides align to TRBD2. Germline CDR1 reads SGHTA; CDR2 reads FQGNSA. This CDR3 region has 18 residues. CDR3 sequence: CASSQDPKGLADLPWQYF. The CDR3 DNA is TGCGCCAGCAGCCAAGATCCTAAAGGGCTAGCGGACCTACCTTGGCAGTACTTC.

This CDR3 reads CSVERVEEQFF. CDR3 DNA sequence: TGCAGCGTTGAACGGGTCGAGGAGCAGTTCTTC. The chain links TRBV29-1 to TRBJ2-1, with D unclear. Germline V gene lookup returns CDR1 SQVTM and CDR2 ANQGSEA. V was pared by 2 bases and J by 10 bases, with 9 bases between. This CDR3 region has 11 residues.

The V gene is TRBV30, the J gene TRBJ2-7; possible D gene TRBD1, 6 bases. The CDR3 is made up of 11 amino acids. Trimming left V 5 bases short and J 6 bases short, with 11 bases between. Germline V gene lookup returns CDR1 GTSNPN and CDR2 SVGIG (reference sequence). The CDR3 coding sequence is TGTGCCTGGGGACAGTATTGCGAGCAGTACTTC. Amino acids: CAWGQYCEQYF.

With regard to this clonotype: Germline is not matched at one junction end, which may reflect a read error. The chain combines TRBV5-1 with TRBJ1-1; the D gene is possibly TRBD1 (6 bases). The CDR3 has 13 residues. The germline V gene encodes CDR1 SGHRS and CDR2 YFSETQ. CDR3 residues: CAGSHRARSEAFF. CDR3 in DNA: TGCGCCGGCAGCCACAGGGCCAGGTCTGAAGCTTTCTTT.

The gene calls are TRBV6-1 and TRBJ2-7, with D perhaps TRBD1 or TRBD2 (6 bases each). Looked up from germline, CDR1 is MNHNS and CDR2 is SASEGT. The CDR3 sequence is 14 residues long. Trimming shortened V by 6 bases and J by 0 bases, and 12 bases separated the two germline ends. The CDR3 nucleotides are TGTGCCAGCAGGGCACAGGGAGGCTCCTACGAGCAGTACTTC. Translation gives CASRAQGGSYEQYF.

V and J are TRBV3-1 and TRBJ2-6; D might be TRBD2 (6 bases). The V end was cut by 5 bases, the J end by 3 bases, with 11 bases between. Germline V lookup: CDR1 LGHDT, CDR2 YNNKEL (reference sequence). The CDR3 is 15 residues long. DNA for the CDR3: TGTGCCAGCAGCGTGCCGGGAGTTGGGGCCAACGTCCTGACTTTC. This translates into CASSVPGVGANVLTF.

Comment on this clonotype: A much larger clone lies a single base off, so this may be a read error. This sequence joins TRBV7-9 and TRBJ1-1, with a tentative D call TRBD1 (5 bases). V gave up 4 bases and J gave up 3 bases, with 9 bases separating them. The germline CDR1 and CDR2 sequences are SEHNR and FQNEAQ (reference sequence). The CDR3 is made up of 13 amino acids. DNA for the CDR3: TGTGCCAGCAGCTCAGCAGGGTACACTGAAGCTTTCTTT. It encodes CASSSAGYTEAFF.

Many counts were recorded for this clonotype. J is TRBJ2-1 and V is TRBV2; the match to TRBD2 covers 9 bases. V was pared by 10 bases and J by 2 bases, with 6 bases of the junction left unmatched. Germline V gives CDR1 SNHLY, CDR2 FYNNEI. CDR3 length: 14 residues. The CDR3 coding sequence is TGTGCCATACCGACTAGCGGAGCCTACAATGAGCAGTTCTTC. Translated: CAIPTSGAYNEQFF.

Turning to this clonotype: With a much larger clone just one base away, this may be a read error. The chain couples TRBV3-1 to TRBJ1-1; D possibly corresponds to TRBD1 (6 bases). Trimming shortened V by 7 bases and J by 6 bases, and 21 bases separated the two germline ends. This CDR3 comprises 15 residues. The germline gives CDR1 LGHDT, CDR2 YNNKEL (reference sequence). CDR3 sequence (DNA): TGTGCCAGCATCTTCAACCCGGGACAAGGCTCTGAAGCTTTCTTT. Encoded protein: CASIFNPGQGSEAFF.

Turning to this clonotype: This may stem from a read error, because a much larger clone lies one nucleotide away. The CDR3 reads CASSLRGANTKAFF. For the CDR3, the DNA is TGTGCCAGCAGCTTACGGGGCGCGAACACTAAAGCTTTCTTT. V is TRBV7-9 and J is TRBJ1-1; D is possibly TRBD1 (5 bases). This CDR3 region has 14 residues. Per germline, CDR1 SEHNR and CDR2 FQNEAQ (reference sequence). The full variable domain, its missing parts supplied by reference TRBV7-9 and TRBJ1-1, is DTGVSQNPRHKITKRGQNVTFRCDPISEHNRLYWYRQTLGQGPEFLTYFQNEAQLEKSRLLSDRFSAERPKGSFSTLEIQRTEQGDSAMYLCASSLRGANTKAFFGQGTRLTVV.

This clonotype was recorded at least ten times. V is TRBV5-1 and J is TRBJ1-1; TRBD1 might be the D (5 bases). The V end was cut by 1 base, the J end by 4 bases, with 11 bases between. This CDR3 is built from 14 residues. Germline CDR1 SGHRS, CDR2 YFSETQ. CDR3 amino acids: CASSLRDLVTEAFF. The CDR3, as DNA: TGCGCCAGCAGCTTGAGGGACTTGGTCACTGAAGCTTTCTTT.

The rearrangement joins TRBV29-1 to TRBJ1-1; D perhaps matches TRBD1 (5 bases). From germline, CDR1 is SQVTM and CDR2 ANQGSEA. CDR3 length equals 14 residues. Between the trimmed V and J ends, which lost 7 bases and 1 base, there was a span of 16 bases. CDR3 coding DNA: TGCAGCGGGGGGTCTTTCGAAAAGAACACTGAAGCTTTCTTT. Its protein product is CSGGSFEKNTEAFF.

J is TRBJ2-6 and V is TRBV11-1; no clear D gene. This CDR3 is built from 13 residues. Trimming took 9 bases from V and 0 from J, leaving 6 bases between them. Germline V gene sequence: CDR1 SGHAT, CDR2 FQDESV (reference sequence). CDR3 sequence: CASRISGANVLTF. CDR3 DNA: TGTGCCAGTAGGATCTCTGGGGCCAACGTCCTGACTTTC. The variable domain in full, with the rest retrieved from reference TRBV11-1 and TRBJ2-6, is EAEVAQSPRYKITEKSQAVAFWCDPISGHATLYWYRQILGQGPELLVQFQDESVVDDSQLPKDRFSAERLKGVDSTLKIQPAELGDSAMYLCASRISGANVLTFGAGSRLTVL.